The subject of this entry is one T cell receptor beta chain. Progressors' blood was drawn at hyperthyroidism diagnosis, before ophthalmopathy symptoms. This specimen belongs to a study of T cells in Graves' hyperthyroidism and ophthalmopathy. For the study at large: Upon initial diagnosis and before any treatment, peripheral blood was collected.

RNA transcripts were the template for amplifying TCR beta CDR3 regions. The TCR CDR3 was amplified in a first-round RT-PCR using the HTBI primer set. One entry per CDR3 protein results from TCRdb running MiXCR on the multiplex PCR reads. Here the sample spans 250,000 or so distinct CDR3 sequences, roughly 14% being singletons. CDR1 is SGHDT and CDR2 is YYEEEE in the germline V gene. The CDR3 length is 14 residues. V was pared by 4 bases and J by 3 bases, with 13 bases between. Sequences were obtained from blood. The rearrangement joins TRBV5-6 to TRBJ1-1; the D is unclear. The origin of this receptor is a middle-aged woman with Graves' hyperthyroidism that later progressed to Graves' ophthalmopathy. The chain's CDR3 is CASSLAGVDTEAFF. In DNA, the CDR3 is TGTGCCAGCAGCCTCGCTGGGGTCGACACTGAAGCTTTCTTT.